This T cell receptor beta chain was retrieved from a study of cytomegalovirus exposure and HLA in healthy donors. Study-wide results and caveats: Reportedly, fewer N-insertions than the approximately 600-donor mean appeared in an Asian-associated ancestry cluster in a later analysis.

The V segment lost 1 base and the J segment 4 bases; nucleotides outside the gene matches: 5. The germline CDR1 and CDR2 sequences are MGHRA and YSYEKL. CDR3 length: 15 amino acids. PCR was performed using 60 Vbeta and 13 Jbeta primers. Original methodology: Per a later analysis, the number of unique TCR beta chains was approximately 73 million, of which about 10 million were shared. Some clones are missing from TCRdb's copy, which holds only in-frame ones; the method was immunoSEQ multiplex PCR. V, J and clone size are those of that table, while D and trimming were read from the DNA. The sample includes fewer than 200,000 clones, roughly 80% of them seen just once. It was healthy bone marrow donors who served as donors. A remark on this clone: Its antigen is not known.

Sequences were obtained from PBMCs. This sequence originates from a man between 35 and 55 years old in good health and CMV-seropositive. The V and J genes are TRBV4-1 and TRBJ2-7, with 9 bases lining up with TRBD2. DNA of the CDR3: TGCGCCAGCAGCCAAGTCGGTACTAGCGGGTACGAGCAGTACTTC. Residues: CASSQVGTSGYEQYF.